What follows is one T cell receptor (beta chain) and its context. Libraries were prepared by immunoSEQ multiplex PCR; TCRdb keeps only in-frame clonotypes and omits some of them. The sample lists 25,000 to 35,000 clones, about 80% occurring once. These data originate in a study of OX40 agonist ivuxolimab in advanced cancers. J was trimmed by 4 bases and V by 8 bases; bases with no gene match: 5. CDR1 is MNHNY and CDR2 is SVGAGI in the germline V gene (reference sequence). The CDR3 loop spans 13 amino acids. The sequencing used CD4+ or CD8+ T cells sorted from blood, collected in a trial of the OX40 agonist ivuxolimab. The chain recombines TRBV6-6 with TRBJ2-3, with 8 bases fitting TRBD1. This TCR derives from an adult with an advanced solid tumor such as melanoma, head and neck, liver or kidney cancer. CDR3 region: CASDRGQADTQYF. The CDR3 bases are TGTGCCAGCGACAGGGGCCAGGCAGATACGCAGTATTTT.